These T cell receptor beta chains were read from a single sample in a study of blood T cell repertoires in COVID-19. Sequencing was performed with immunoSEQ multiplex PCR; in TCRdb, only in-frame clones are kept and a portion is missing. The sample yields roughly 120,000 clones, over 75% seen once. Sequencing was carried out using peripheral blood. These receptors were obtained from a man aged 45-65 years with acute or convalescent COVID-19. Both conserved end residues are part of each CDR3. The D gene is left open where the match is weak. Size is omitted from some rows. Given values are once, few, many or a class for expanded clones.

CDR3aa,len,abundance,v_gene,d_gene
CASSGGESTDTQYF,14,NA,TRBV25-1,NA
CSASLAADEQFF,12,few,TRBV20-1,TRBD2
CASSLLADNEQFF,13,once,TRBV12-3/TRBV12-4,TRBD2
CASSLEGYTF,10,NA,TRBV27,NA
CTSSQVMRWYGNQPQHF,17,NA,TRBV1,NA
CASSGQVGNTIYF,13,NA,TRBV12-3/TRBV12-4,TRBD1
CASSERLAGESEQFF,15,NA,TRBV10-1,TRBD2
CASRLDRSYGYTF,13,NA,TRBV27,TRBD1
CASSYIAGGGETQYF,15,NA,TRBV6-2/TRBV6-3,TRBD2
CASSGLGSYEQYF,13,few,TRBV27,NA
CASMRGQVNEKLFF,14,NA,TRBV2,TRBD1
CASSQVGTGEGGYTF,15,many,TRBV3-1/TRBV3-2,TRBD1
CASRTGHFYEQYF,13,once,TRBV6-5,NA
CASSLAYGLAGGRGELFF,18,many,TRBV7-8,TRBD2
CASGLVPPGTTNYEQYF,17,NA,TRBV12-5,TRBD2
CASSLYTGVNTGELFF,16,few,TRBV27,NA
CASSGGTAYNSPLHF,15,NA,TRBV9,TRBD1